This T cell receptor (beta chain) was found in a study of tumor-infiltrating lymphocytes in primary liver carcinoma. Study-wide background: The patient group consisted of men and women aged 30 to 69 years. Samples returned roughly 3.5 to 7.13 million productive TCRbeta reads each. Read depth did not differ significantly between tissue types.

For each extraction, RNA and DNA were obtained together from 20-30 mg of unsorted bulk tissue. In regard to this clonotype: The CDR3 carries no conserved terminal phenylalanine or tryptophan, so it likely arises from a read error.

A primer matching the constant region was used to make TCR beta cDNA from about 500 ng of total RNA. Amplification in three nested multiplex PCR rounds with slightly modified ARM-PCR gave rise to TCR beta libraries. For roughly 11 cycles apiece, the opening two PCR rounds ran with TRBV1-TRBV30 forward primers and a C-beta reverse primer. MiXCR was run by TCRdb on the multiplex PCR reads, yielding one entry per CDR3 protein. Among about 92,000 distinct CDR3 sequences, 55% to 75% were seen once, and the ten largest hold 25% to 35%. V lost 6 bases and J 7 bases, leaving 16 bases between the germline ends. CDR1 is WSHSY and CDR2 is SAAADI in the germline V gene. There are 14 residues in the CDR3.

The chain has TRBV10-2 and TRBJ2-1, with D possibly matching TRBD1 (6 bases). The TCR comes from a middle-aged man with primary liver carcinoma and hepatitis B virus infection. The sequenced material came from tumor-adjacent normal liver tissue. CDR3 protein: CASSHVTRGNEQFL. The CDR3 region has the DNA TGCGCCAGCAGCCACGTCACAAGGGGGAATGAGCAGTTCTTA.